The source of this TCR beta chain is a study of tissue T cells after allogeneic stem cell transplantation. Time point defined: mouse harvest day 14 after allogeneic transplant. Tail vein injection delivered 10^7 T-cell-depleted bone marrow cells and 10^6 splenic CD5+ T cells. By share of the sample, this clone is medium-sized. Antigen specificity is unknown. Gene names and germline match the mouse. The CDR3 end lies 1 residue beyond the end of the read and is filled in from the germline J gene. Study-level results: Across patients, clones rarely overlapped, yet motif clusters were shared tissue-specifically. Limitations included a small, clinically heterogeneous cohort and limited sampling depth.

The CDR3 spans 14 residues. V was pared by 1 base and J by 4 bases, with 7 bases between. Germline V CDR1 and CDR2: SGHSA, FRNQAP. The assay was immunoSEQ multiplex PCR, and TCRdb's table has in-frame clones only and misses some. The table records over 2,500 clones, 48% of them present only once. The origin of this receptor is a female BALB/c mouse given C57BL/6 T cells with graft-versus-host disease after an allogeneic hematopoietic cell transplant. This sequence joins TRBV16 and TRBJ2-2, with D perhaps matching TRBD2 (6 bases). The sequencing sample was made of gut tissue. CDR3 DNA (partial): TGTGCAAGCAGCTTAGCCTGGGGCACCGGGCAGCTCTAC. Translating gives CASSLAWGTGQLY. The full CDR3 sequence reads CASSLAWGTGQLYF.